The next 32 T cell receptor beta chains were all read from a single sample in a study of blood T cell repertoires in COVID-19. Method: immunoSEQ multiplex PCR; TCRdb's copy keeps in-frame clones and lacks some. The sample lists about 190,000 clones, roughly 84% seen once, with 20% in the top ten. The sequenced sample was peripheral blood. Source of these receptors: a human donor in a cohort sampled during active COVID-19.

The chain employs TRBV19 and TRBJ2-7; D is undetermined. CDR3 size: 13 residues. Germline V CDR1 and CDR2: LNHDA, SQIVND (reference sequence). The V end lost 0 bases, the J end lost 3 bases, and 6 bases lay between the germline ends. This CDR3 is CASSIDRSYEQYF. Written as DNA, the CDR3 is TGTGCCAGTAGTATAGATCGGAGCTACGAGCAGTACTTC.

The V call is TRBV9, the J call TRBJ2-2; no clear D gene. The CDR3 totals 12 residues. The germline gives CDR1 SGDLS, CDR2 YYNGEE. Trimming removed 0 bases at V and 5 bases at J, with 2 bases between. The CDR3 nucleotides read TGTGCCAGCAGCGTAGTAACCGGGGAGCTGTTTTTT. Translating it yields CASSVVTGELFF.

J is TRBJ2-1 and V is TRBV19, with a tentative D call TRBD2 (6 bases). The CDR3 contains 18 residues. V was trimmed by 1 base and J by 2 bases, leaving 18 bases between them. Germline CDR1 LNHDA, CDR2 SQIVND (reference sequence). The CDR3 reads CASSIVADRESAYNEQFF. The CDR3 nucleotides read TGTGCCAGTAGTATAGTCGCCGATCGGGAGTCTGCCTACAATGAGCAGTTCTTC. The full variable domain, rest sourced from reference TRBV19 and TRBJ2-1, is DGGITQSPKYLFRKEGQNVTLSCEQNLNHDAMYWYRQDPGQGLRLIYYSQIVNDFQKGDIAEGYSVSREKKESFPLTVTSAQKNPTAFYLCASSIVADRESAYNEQFFGPGTRLTVL.

The chain recombines TRBV28 with TRBJ1-2; D unresolved. This CDR3 is 12 amino acids long. CDR1 and CDR2 (germline): MDHEN, SYDVKM. V was pared by 7 bases and J by 6 bases, with 12 bases between. The CDR3 protein is CASTKRRDGYTF. The CDR3 nucleotides are TGTGCCAGCACCAAACGGAGGGATGGCTACACCTTC.

This clone came up once. The genes are TRBV19 and TRBJ1-4, with a weak D call TRBD1 (5 bases). Germline lookup yields CDR1 LNHDA and CDR2 SQIVND (reference sequence). The ends were cut back, 9 bases at V and 1 base at J, with 15 bases in the middle. The CDR3 has 15 residues. The CDR3 DNA is TGTGCCAGCCTCCCGGGGGGAGGAACTAATGAAAAACTGTTTTTT. It codes for CASLPGGGTNEKLFF.

This chain uses TRBV7-2 with TRBJ2-1; TRBD2 aligns across 11 bases. Per germline, CDR1 SGHTA and CDR2 FQGNSA. V was clipped by 1 base and J by 7 bases; unmatched bases: 3. The CDR3 spans 15 residues. The CDR3 loop is CASSLVSGRGNEQFF. CDR3 nucleotides: TGTGCCAGCAGCTTAGTTAGCGGGAGGGGGAATGAGCAGTTCTTC.

The chain combines TRBV4-1 with TRBJ1-4, with D hard to call. CDR1 is MGHRA, CDR2 YSYEKL, per germline. The CDR3 has 17 amino acids. V was cut by 0 bases and J by 6 bases, with 17 bases left in between. The CDR3 protein is CASSQDLPGGLDEKLFF. Written as DNA, the CDR3 is TGCGCCAGCAGCCAAGATCTCCCGGGAGGACTGGATGAAAAACTGTTTTTT.

V gene TRBV19 combines with J gene TRBJ1-4; D ambiguous. The germline V and J ends were trimmed by 5 bases and 7 bases, with 8 bases remaining between them. Per germline, CDR1 LNHDA and CDR2 SQIVND (reference sequence). The length of the CDR3 is 12 residues. The CDR3 DNA reads TGTGCCAGTAGTCCGTACAGTGAAAAACTGTTTTTT. This codes for CASSPYSEKLFF. Together with reference TRBV19 and TRBJ1-4, the CDR3 gives the full variable domain: DGGITQSPKYLFRKEGQNVTLSCEQNLNHDAMYWYRQDPGQGLRLIYYSQIVNDFQKGDIAEGYSVSREKKESFPLTVTSAQKNPTAFYLCASSPYSEKLFFGSGTQLSVL.

As for this clone: Other nucleotide sequences from this sample produce the same CDR3. The chain employs TRBV7-3 and TRBJ1-1; D not resolved. CDR1 SGHTA and CDR2 FQGTGA come from the germline V gene. Between the trimmed V and J ends, which lost 1 base and 5 bases, there was a span of 17 bases. There are 16 residues in the CDR3. CDR3 in DNA: TGTGCCAGCAGCTTAAGACCAAGTGGGTCGGGGACTGAAGCTTTCTTT. Residues: CASSLRPSGSGTEAFF.

J is TRBJ2-2 and V is TRBV24-1, with D tentatively TRBD1 (8 bases). Trimming removed 9 bases from V and 0 bases from J, with 19 bases in between. The CDR3 sequence is 17 residues long. CDR1 is KGHDR and CDR2 is SFDVKD in the germline V gene. In DNA, the CDR3 is TGTGCCACCGGGGGGGGCCGGGACAGGTCGAACACCGGGGAGCTGTTTTTT. It encodes CATGGGRDRSNTGELFF.

This clone has a count of ten or more. V usage is TRBV27 and J usage is TRBJ1-1; D uncertain. Germline V gene lookup returns CDR1 MNHEY and CDR2 SMNVEV (reference sequence). Trimming took 5 bases from V and 2 from J, leaving 18 bases between them. There are 16 residues in the CDR3. CDR3: CASSLSPLTSNTEAFF. As DNA, the CDR3 is TGTGCCAGCAGTCTCTCCCCCCTAACCTCAAACACTGAAGCTTTCTTT.

The table lists this clone with a few counts. This chain links TRBV25-1 with TRBJ1-2; D unresolved. V was trimmed by 1 base and J by 0 bases, leaving 15 bases between them. This CDR3 is 17 amino acids long. Germline V gene sequence: CDR1 MGHDK, CDR2 SYGVNS. The CDR3 sequence: CASSESGGRSPNYGYTF. CDR3 nucleotide sequence: TGTGCCAGCAGTGAATCCGGCGGCAGATCCCCTAACTATGGCTACACCTTC.

The chain joins TRBV4-1 to TRBJ1-1; 8 positions match TRBD1. The CDR3 loop spans 15 amino acids. Losses at the gene ends were 4 bases for V and 5 bases for J; bases not matched to a gene: 9. Germline loops: CDR1 MGHRA, CDR2 YSYEKL. The CDR3 region is CASSRGQGLATEAFF. As DNA, the CDR3 is TGCGCCAGCAGCCGAGGACAGGGTTTGGCGACTGAAGCTTTCTTT.

The rearrangement joins TRBV11-2 to TRBJ1-3; D remains ambiguous. Trimming left V 1 base short and J 0 bases short, with 10 bases between. Germline loops: CDR1 SGHAT, CDR2 FQNNGV. The CDR3 has 16 amino acids. The CDR3 reads CASSLVRVRSGNTIYF. The CDR3, as DNA: TGTGCCAGCAGCTTAGTACGAGTCCGCTCTGGAAACACCATATATTTT.

This clone turned up a few times. As DNA, the CDR3 is TGTGCCAGCAGCCAATCCGACTCTCGACAGGAAGCTTTCTTT. This gives the protein CASSQSDSRQEAFF. The chain links TRBV3-1 (or the pseudogene TRBV3-2) to TRBJ1-1, with TRBD1 as a possible D gene (5 bases). Germline values: CDR1 LGHDT, CDR2 YNNKEL (reference sequence). The CDR3 spans 14 residues. Trimming cost V 2 bases and J 8 bases, with 15 bases left between them.

This rearrangement joins TRBV11-3 to TRBJ2-1; D might be TRBD1 (5 bases). The CDR3 spans 14 residues. Trimming removed 5 bases at V and 10 bases at J, with 18 bases between. Germline values: CDR1 SGHNT, CDR2 YENEEA. The CDR3: CASSPRQGTREQFF. The CDR3 DNA follows: TGTGCCAGCAGCCCTCGCCAGGGCACCCGAGAGCAGTTCTTC. The variable domain in full, with the rest retrieved from reference TRBV11-3 and TRBJ2-1, is EAGVVQSPRYKIIEKKQPVAFWCNPISGHNTLYWYLQNLGQGPELLIRYENEEAVDDSQLPKDRFSAERLKGVDSTLKIQPAELGDSAVYLCASSPRQGTREQFFGPGTRLTVL.

This clone has only a few counts. This chain links TRBV6-1 with TRBJ1-5; D call uncertain. The CDR3 covers 12 residues. V lost 2 bases to trimming and J lost 6 bases, with 5 bases between them. The germline V gene has CDR1 MNHNS and CDR2 SASEGT. The CDR3 reads CASSERGQPQHF. In nucleotides, the CDR3 is TGTGCCAGCAGTGAAAGAGGTCAGCCCCAGCATTTT.

The genes are TRBV19 and TRBJ2-2, with D possibly matching TRBD2 (6 bases). The CDR3 runs to 11 residues. Trimming pared 9 bases from V and 6 bases from J, leaving 8 bases between. Germline V gives CDR1 LNHDA, CDR2 SQIVND (reference sequence). As DNA, the CDR3 is TGTGCCAGCCGGGGGTCCGGGGAGCTGTTTTTT. This translates into CASRGSGELFF.

The chain carries TRBV6-5 and TRBJ1-2; a possible D gene is TRBD1 (6 bases). Germline V lookup: CDR1 MNHEY, CDR2 SVGAGI. The CDR3 spans 14 residues. V lost 6 bases to trimming and J lost 1 base, with 12 bases between them. The CDR3 protein is CASRVNRDNYGYTF. CDR3 sequence (DNA): TGTGCCAGCAGGGTTAACAGGGATAACTATGGCTACACCTTC.

The chain carries TRBV29-1 and TRBJ2-3; no reliable D call. Trimming took 3 bases from V and 1 from J, leaving 5 bases between them. The CDR3 is made up of 12 amino acids. CDR1 and CDR2 (germline): SQVTM, ANQGSEA. DNA of the CDR3: TGCAGCGTTGATGAGGGCACAGATACGCAGTATTTT. As protein: CSVDEGTDTQYF.

The chain uses TRBV30 and TRBJ2-3; 7 nucleotides match TRBD2. The CDR3 spans 15 residues. V lost 4 bases, J lost 6 bases, and 13 bases stayed unmatched. The germline V gene encodes CDR1 GTSNPN and CDR2 SVGIG (reference sequence). As DNA, the CDR3 is TGTGCCTGGACCGGCGGGAGTGGTCGAGTTGATACGCAGTATTTT. Encoded protein: CAWTGGSGRVDTQYF.

The genes are TRBV14 and TRBJ1-1; 8 bases agree with TRBD1. The germline gives CDR1 SGHDN, CDR2 FVKESK. The CDR3 consists of 14 residues. J was trimmed by 6 bases and V by 2 bases; bases with no gene match: 5. In DNA, the CDR3 is TGTGCCAGCAGCCAATACAGGGGGACGGCTGAAGCTTTCTTT. Translating it yields CASSQYRGTAEAFF.

This clone was detected once. The V call is TRBV4-2, the J call TRBJ1-2; 7 positions agree with TRBD1. J gave up 0 bases and V 6 bases, and 16 bases lay outside the gene matches. The CDR3 length is 18 residues. Per germline, CDR1 LGHNA and CDR2 YNFKEQ. The CDR3 is CASRPKARQGGANYGYTF. The CDR3 DNA is TGTGCCAGCAGACCGAAAGCCCGACAGGGTGGAGCTAACTATGGCTACACCTTC.

CDR3 nucleotides: TGTGCCAGCAGCGTAGAGGGGGTACAGTTGAACACTGAAGCTTTCTTT. Amino acids: CASSVEGVQLNTEAFF. V and J are TRBV9 and TRBJ1-1; TRBD1 is a possible D gene (6 bases). This CDR3 has 16 residues. Trimming took off 0 bases at V and 0 bases at J, with 12 bases between the two ends. Germline V gene sequence: CDR1 SGDLS, CDR2 YYNGEE.

CDR3 bases: TGTGCCAGCAGCTTAGTGCAGGGTCGGACCGGGGAGCTGTTTTTT. This gives the protein CASSLVQGRTGELFF. V gene TRBV7-9 combines with J gene TRBJ2-2, with D possibly TRBD1 on 5 matching bases. Trimming cost V 1 base and J 5 bases, with 11 bases left between them. Germline V gene data show CDR1 as SEHNR and CDR2 as FQNEAQ (reference sequence). This CDR3 has 15 amino acids.

V usage is TRBV19 and J usage is TRBJ1-5; TRBD1 matches 9 bases. V trimming: 5 bases; J trimming: 6 bases; junction bases outside the gene matches: 11. The CDR3 is 16 amino acids. Looked up from germline, CDR1 is LNHDA and CDR2 is SQIVND (reference sequence). DNA for the CDR3: TGTGCCAGTAGTGCGGGAAAGGACAGGGGTGGTCAGCCCCAGCATTTT. The encoded protein is CASSAGKDRGGQPQHF.

The genes are TRBV6-5 and TRBJ1-5; D is uncertain. From germline, CDR1 is MNHEY and CDR2 SVGAGI. The V end was cut by 8 bases, the J end by 5 bases, with 13 bases between. The CDR3 extends over 13 amino acids. The CDR3 is CASAVERYQPQHF. The CDR3 bases are TGTGCCAGCGCGGTGGAGCGGTATCAGCCCCAGCATTTT.

This clone was found once. This chain connects TRBV28 to TRBJ1-2; TRBD1 matches at 7 bases. Germline V gene data show CDR1 as MDHEN and CDR2 as SYDVKM. The V and J ends lost 1 base and 7 bases, in that order; junction bases with no gene match: 15. The length of the CDR3 is 17 residues. DNA for the CDR3: TGTGCCAGCAGTTTATACGGGTCAGGGGGTCCTTTAAGTGGCTACACCTTC. Translating it yields CASSLYGSGGPLSGYTF.

This sequence joins TRBV5-4 and TRBJ2-1, with TRBD2 matching 9 bases. Germline lookup yields CDR1 SGHNT and CDR2 YYREEE (reference sequence). This CDR3 region has 13 residues. The V gene end was trimmed by 7 bases and the J gene end by 6 bases; junction bases not matched to a gene: 5. CDR3 amino acids: CASRSGSLNEQFF. The CDR3 nucleotides read TGTGCCAGCCGTAGCGGGAGTCTCAATGAGCAGTTCTTC.

The V call is TRBV5-6, the J call TRBJ1-5; 7 bases are shared with TRBD1. The germline CDR1 and CDR2 sequences are SGHDT and YYEEEE. This CDR3 has 17 amino acids. Trimming took 1 base from V and 3 from J; bases not matched to a gene: 10. CDR3: CASSLFSGGTDNQPQHF. The CDR3 bases are TGTGCCAGCAGCTTGTTTTCGGGTGGGACAGACAATCAGCCCCAGCATTTT.

The rearrangement uses TRBV2 and TRBJ1-6, with D possibly TRBD1 on 6 matching bases. The CDR3 length is 12 residues. Germline CDR1 reads SNHLY; CDR2 reads FYNNEI. Trimming took 6 bases from V and 10 from J, leaving 10 bases between them. The CDR3 DNA follows: TGTGCCAGCAGAGAAACAGGGTCACCCCTCCACTTT. This codes for CASRETGSPLHF.

This sequence joins TRBV4-2 and TRBJ2-1, with 11 bases fitting TRBD2. CDR1 is LGHNA and CDR2 is YNFKEQ in the germline V gene. The CDR3 has 16 residues. Unmatched junction bases numbered 10, after V lost 5 bases and J lost 7 bases. CDR3 nucleotide sequence: TGTGCCAGCAGCAACCCGGGACTAGCGGAAAAGAATGAGCAGTTCTTC. It translates to CASSNPGLAEKNEQFF.